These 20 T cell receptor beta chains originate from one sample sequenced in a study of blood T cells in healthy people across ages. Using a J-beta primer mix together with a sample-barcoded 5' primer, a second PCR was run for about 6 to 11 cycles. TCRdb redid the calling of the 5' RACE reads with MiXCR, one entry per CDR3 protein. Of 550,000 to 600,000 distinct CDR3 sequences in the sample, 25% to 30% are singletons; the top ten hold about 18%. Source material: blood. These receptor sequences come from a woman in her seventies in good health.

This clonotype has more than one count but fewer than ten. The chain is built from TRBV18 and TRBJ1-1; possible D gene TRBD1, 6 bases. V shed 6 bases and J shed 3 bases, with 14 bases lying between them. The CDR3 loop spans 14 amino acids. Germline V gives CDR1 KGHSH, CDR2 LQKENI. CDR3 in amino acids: CASSPVGGYTEAFF. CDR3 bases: TGTGCCAGCTCTCCCGTAGGGGGTTACACTGAAGCTTTCTTT.

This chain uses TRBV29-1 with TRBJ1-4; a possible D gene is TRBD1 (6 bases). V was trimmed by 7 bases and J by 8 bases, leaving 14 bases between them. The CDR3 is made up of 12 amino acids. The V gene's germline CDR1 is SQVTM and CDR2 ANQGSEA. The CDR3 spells CSADSPGEKLFF. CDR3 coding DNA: TGCAGCGCGGACAGTCCAGGGGAAAAACTGTTTTTT.

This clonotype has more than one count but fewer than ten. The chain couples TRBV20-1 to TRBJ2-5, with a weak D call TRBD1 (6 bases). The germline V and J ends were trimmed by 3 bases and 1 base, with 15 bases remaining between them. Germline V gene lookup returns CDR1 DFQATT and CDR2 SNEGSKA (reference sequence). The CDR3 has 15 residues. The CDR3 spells CSASPPQGLQETQYF. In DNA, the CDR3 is TGCAGTGCTAGTCCCCCACAGGGCCTCCAAGAGACCCAGTACTTC.

The CDR3 reads CSATGPLAGLYNEQFF. In DNA form, the CDR3 reads TGCAGTGCTACGGGGCCGCTAGCGGGGTTATACAATGAGCAGTTCTTC. The V gene is TRBV20-1, the J gene TRBJ2-1; 9 positions agree with TRBD2. The CDR3 is 16 amino acids. Germline lookup yields CDR1 DFQATT and CDR2 SNEGSKA (reference sequence). The junction had 11 bases not matched to a gene; V was cut back by 4 bases and J by 4 bases.

CDR3 in DNA: TGTGCCAGCAGTCCCGCGCTCGGAGAGGTGAACACTGAAGCTTTCTTT. Residues: CASSPALGEVNTEAFF. This chain joins TRBV25-1 and TRBJ1-1, with D hard to call. Germline V gene lookup returns CDR1 MGHDK and CDR2 SYGVNS. There are 16 residues in the CDR3. Between the trimmed V and J ends, which lost 5 bases and 0 bases, there was a span of 16 bases.

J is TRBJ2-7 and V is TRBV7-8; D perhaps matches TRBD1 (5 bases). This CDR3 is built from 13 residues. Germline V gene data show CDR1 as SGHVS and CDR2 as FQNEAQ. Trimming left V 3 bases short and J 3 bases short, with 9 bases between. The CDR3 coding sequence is TGTGCCAGCAGCTTTCAGGGCGTCTACGAGCAGTACTTC. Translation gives CASSFQGVYEQYF.

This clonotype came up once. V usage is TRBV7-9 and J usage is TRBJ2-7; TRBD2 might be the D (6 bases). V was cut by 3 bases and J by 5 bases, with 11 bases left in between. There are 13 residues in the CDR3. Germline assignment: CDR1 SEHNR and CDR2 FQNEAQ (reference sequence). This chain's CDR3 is CASSLRGEDEQYF. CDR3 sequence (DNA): TGTGCCAGCAGCTTGCGGGGTGAGGACGAGCAGTACTTC.

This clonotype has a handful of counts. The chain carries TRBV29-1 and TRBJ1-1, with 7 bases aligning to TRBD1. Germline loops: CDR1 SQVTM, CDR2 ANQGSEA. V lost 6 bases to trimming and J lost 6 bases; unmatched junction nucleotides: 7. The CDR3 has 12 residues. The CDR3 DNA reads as TGCAGCGTGACAGGGAACCGGGCTGAAGCTTTCTTT. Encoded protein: CSVTGNRAEAFF.

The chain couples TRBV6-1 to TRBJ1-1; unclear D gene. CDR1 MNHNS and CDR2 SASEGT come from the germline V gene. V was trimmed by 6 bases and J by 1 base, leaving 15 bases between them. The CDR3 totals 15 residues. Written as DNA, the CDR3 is TGTGCCAGCAGCCTGAGGAGGGCCGCGAACACTGAAGCTTTCTTT. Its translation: CASSLRRAANTEAFF.

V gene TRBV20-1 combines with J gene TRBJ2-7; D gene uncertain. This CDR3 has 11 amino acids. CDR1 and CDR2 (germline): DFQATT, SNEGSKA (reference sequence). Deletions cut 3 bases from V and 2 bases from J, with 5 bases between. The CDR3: CSARGPYEQYF. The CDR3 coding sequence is TGCAGTGCTAGGGGCCCCTACGAGCAGTACTTC.

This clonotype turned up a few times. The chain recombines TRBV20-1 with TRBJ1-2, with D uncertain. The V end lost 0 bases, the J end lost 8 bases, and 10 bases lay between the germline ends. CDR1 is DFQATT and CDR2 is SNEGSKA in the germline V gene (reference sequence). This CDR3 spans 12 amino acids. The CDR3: CSAREGSGGYTF. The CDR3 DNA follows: TGCAGTGCTAGAGAGGGGTCAGGAGGCTACACCTTC.

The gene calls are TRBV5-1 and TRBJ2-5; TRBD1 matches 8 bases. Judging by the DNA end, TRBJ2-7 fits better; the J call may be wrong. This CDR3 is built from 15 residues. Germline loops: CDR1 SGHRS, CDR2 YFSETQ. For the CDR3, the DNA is TGCGCCAGCAAGGCGTCCGGACAGGGATACTACGAGCAGTACTTC. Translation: CASKASGQGYYEQYF.

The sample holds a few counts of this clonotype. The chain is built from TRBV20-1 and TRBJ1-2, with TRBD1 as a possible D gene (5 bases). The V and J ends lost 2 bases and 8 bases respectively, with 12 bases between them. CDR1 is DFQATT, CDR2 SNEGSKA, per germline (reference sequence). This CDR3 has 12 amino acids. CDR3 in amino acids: CSARLQGRGYTF. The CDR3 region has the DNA TGCAGTGCTAGATTGCAGGGCCGCGGCTACACCTTC.

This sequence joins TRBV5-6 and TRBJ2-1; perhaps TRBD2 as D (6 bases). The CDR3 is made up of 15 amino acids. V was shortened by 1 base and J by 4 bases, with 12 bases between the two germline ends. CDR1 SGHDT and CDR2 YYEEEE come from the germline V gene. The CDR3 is CASSLISGGYNEQFF. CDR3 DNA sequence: TGTGCCAGCAGCTTGATCTCTGGGGGGTACAATGAGCAGTTCTTC.

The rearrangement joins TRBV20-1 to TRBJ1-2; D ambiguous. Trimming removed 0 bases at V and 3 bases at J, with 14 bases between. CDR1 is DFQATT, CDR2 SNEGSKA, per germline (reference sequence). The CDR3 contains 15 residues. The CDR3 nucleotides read TGCAGTGCTAGAGATGCAAGAGAAATCGACTATGGCTACACCTTC. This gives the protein CSARDAREIDYGYTF.

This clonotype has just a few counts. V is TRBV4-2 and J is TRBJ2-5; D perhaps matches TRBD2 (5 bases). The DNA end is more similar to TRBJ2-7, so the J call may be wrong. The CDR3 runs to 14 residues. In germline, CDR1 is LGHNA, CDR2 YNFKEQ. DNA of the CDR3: TGTGCCAGCAGCCAAGCAGGACTTGACTACGAGCAGTACTTC. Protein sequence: CASSQAGLDYEQYF.

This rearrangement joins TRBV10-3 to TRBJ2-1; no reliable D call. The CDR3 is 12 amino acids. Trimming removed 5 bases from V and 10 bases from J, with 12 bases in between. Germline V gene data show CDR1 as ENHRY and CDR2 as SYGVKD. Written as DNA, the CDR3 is TGTGCCATCAGTTTCCGGCCCCCCGAGCAGTTCTTC. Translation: CAISFRPPEQFF.

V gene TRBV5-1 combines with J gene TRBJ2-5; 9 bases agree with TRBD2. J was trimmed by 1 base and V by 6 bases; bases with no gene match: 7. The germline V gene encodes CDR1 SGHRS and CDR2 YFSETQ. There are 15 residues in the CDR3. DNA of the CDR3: TGCGCCAGCATCGACCCTAGCGGGGCCCAAGAGACCCAGTACTTC. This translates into CASIDPSGAQETQYF. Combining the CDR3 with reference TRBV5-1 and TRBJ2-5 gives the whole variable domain KAGVTQTPRYLIKTRGQQVTLSCSPISGHRSVSWYQQTPGQGLQFLFEYFSETQRNKGNFPGRFSGRQFSNSRSEMNVSTLELGDSALYLCASIDPSGAQETQYFGPGTRLLVL.

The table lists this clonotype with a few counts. The CDR3 sequence is CASSPVGQGAFGNTIYF. The CDR3 DNA follows: TGTGCCAGCAGCCCCGTGGGGCAGGGGGCTTTTGGAAACACCATATATTTT. The gene calls are TRBV9 and TRBJ1-3; 8 nucleotides match TRBD1. Germline V CDR1 and CDR2: SGDLS, YYNGEE. This CDR3 comprises 17 residues. The trim removed 4 bases at V and 3 bases at J, leaving 12 bases unmatched.

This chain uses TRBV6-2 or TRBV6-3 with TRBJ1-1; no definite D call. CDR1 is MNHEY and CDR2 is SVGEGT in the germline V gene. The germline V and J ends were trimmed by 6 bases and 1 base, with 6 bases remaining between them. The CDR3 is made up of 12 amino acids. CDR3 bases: TGTGCCAGCAGGTGGGGGAACACTGAAGCTTTCTTT. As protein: CASRWGNTEAFF.